This is a list of T cell receptor beta chains from one sample in a study of blood T cell repertoires in COVID-19. Profiling relied on immunoSEQ multiplex PCR, and the TCRdb table lists in-frame clones only, not all of them. This table holds 150,000 to 180,000 clones, around 84% found once. Sequencing used peripheral blood. These receptors were collected from a man older than 75 with acute or convalescent COVID-19. Both conserved end residues are part of each CDR3. Each record gives: CDR3 protein, CDR3 DNA, V gene, J gene, D gene, clone size. The D gene is left open where the match is weak. A row's size may be missing; if present it is once, few, many or a size class.

cdr3_aa: CASSYSAEGAFPQHF; cdr3_nt: TGTGCCAGCAGTTACTCGGCTGAGGGGGCTTTCCCCCAGCATTTT; v_call: TRBV6-5; j_call: TRBJ1-5; d_call: TRBD1; clone_size: NA
cdr3_aa: CASRARAGDAKNIQYF; cdr3_nt: TGTGCCAGCAGGGCCAGGGCAGGGGATGCCAAAAACATTCAGTACTTC; v_call: TRBV28; j_call: TRBJ2-4; d_call: NA; clone_size: NA
cdr3_aa: CASRPKGDYNEKLFF; cdr3_nt: TGTGCCAGCAGACCAAAAGGGGATTATAATGAAAAACTGTTTTTT; v_call: TRBV6-5; j_call: TRBJ1-4; d_call: NA; clone_size: NA
cdr3_aa: CASSTALNTEAFF; cdr3_nt: TGCGCCAGCAGCACAGCATTGAACACTGAAGCTTTCTTT; v_call: TRBV5-1; j_call: TRBJ1-1; d_call: NA; clone_size: NA
cdr3_aa: CASSLEGTPDEKLFF; cdr3_nt: TGCGCCAGCAGCCTCGAGGGCACCCCGGATGAAAAACTGTTTTTT; v_call: TRBV4-3; j_call: TRBJ1-4; d_call: NA; clone_size: NA
cdr3_aa: CASSLEQGVYIQETQYF; cdr3_nt: TGCGCCAGCAGCTTGGAACAGGGGGTATACATCCAAGAGACCCAGTACTTC; v_call: TRBV5-1; j_call: TRBJ2-5; d_call: TRBD1; clone_size: NA
cdr3_aa: CASSLGAGGPTDTQYF; cdr3_nt: TGCGCCAGCAGCTTGGGAGCGGGGGGGCCGACAGATACGCAGTATTTT; v_call: TRBV5-1; j_call: TRBJ2-3; d_call: TRBD2; clone_size: NA
cdr3_aa: CATGGLANTGELFF; cdr3_nt: TGTGCCACCGGGGGACTGGCGAACACCGGGGAGCTGTTTTTT; v_call: TRBV7-2; j_call: TRBJ2-2; d_call: NA; clone_size: NA
cdr3_aa: CASSRRDRGDIQYF; cdr3_nt: TGCGCCAGCAGCCGCCGGGACAGGGGAGACATTCAGTACTTC; v_call: TRBV5-1; j_call: TRBJ2-4; d_call: TRBD1; clone_size: NA
cdr3_aa: CASSLRTGGLTEAFF; cdr3_nt: TGTGCCAGCAGCCTACGGACAGGGGGACTCACTGAAGCTTTCTTT; v_call: TRBV13; j_call: TRBJ1-1; d_call: TRBD1; clone_size: NA
cdr3_aa: CATSAGQGGDTQYF; cdr3_nt: TGTGCCACCAGCGCGGGACAGGGGGGAGATACGCAGTATTTT; v_call: TRBV15; j_call: TRBJ2-3; d_call: TRBD1; clone_size: NA
cdr3_aa: CATSDAETSSYNEQFF; cdr3_nt: TGTGCCACCAGCGACGCGGAGACTAGCTCCTACAATGAGCAGTTCTTC; v_call: TRBV24-1; j_call: TRBJ2-1; d_call: NA; clone_size: NA
cdr3_aa: CGVGPGGMNTEAFF; cdr3_nt: TGTGGAGTAGGCCCCGGGGGTATGAACACTGAAGCTTTCTTT; v_call: TRBV19; j_call: TRBJ1-1; d_call: NA; clone_size: NA
cdr3_aa: CASSQAGQGNQPQHF; cdr3_nt: TGCGCCAGCAGCCAAGCCGGACAGGGTAATCAGCCCCAGCATTTT; v_call: TRBV4-1; j_call: TRBJ1-5; d_call: TRBD1; clone_size: few
cdr3_aa: CASSQAGGSGDTQYF; cdr3_nt: TGTGCCAGCTCGCAGGCGGGTGGTAGTGGAGATACGCAGTATTTT; v_call: TRBV18; j_call: TRBJ2-3; d_call: NA; clone_size: NA
cdr3_aa: CASSYSVREQFF; cdr3_nt: TGTGCCAGCAGTTACTCGGTCCGGGAGCAGTTCTTC; v_call: TRBV6-6; j_call: TRBJ2-1; d_call: NA; clone_size: NA
cdr3_aa: CASSPGHLNTGELFF; cdr3_nt: TGTGCCAGCAGCCCGGGACACCTGAACACCGGGGAGCTGTTTTTT; v_call: TRBV7-7; j_call: TRBJ2-2; d_call: NA; clone_size: NA
cdr3_aa: CASSVLAGASYEQYF; cdr3_nt: TGTGCCAGCAGCGTACTAGCGGGGGCGTCCTACGAGCAGTACTTC; v_call: TRBV9; j_call: TRBJ2-7; d_call: TRBD2; clone_size: few
cdr3_aa: CASSRYPQGNDETQYF; cdr3_nt: TGTGCCAGTAGTCGTTACCCACAGGGAAATGACGAGACCCAGTACTTC; v_call: TRBV19; j_call: TRBJ2-5; d_call: NA; clone_size: NA
cdr3_aa: CASTPTGGLSYEQYF; cdr3_nt: TGTGCCAGCACCCCCACAGGGGGCCTTTCCTACGAGCAGTACTTC; v_call: TRBV2; j_call: TRBJ2-7; d_call: TRBD1; clone_size: NA
cdr3_aa: CASSYSGGTRETQYF; cdr3_nt: TGTGCCAGCAGTTACTCGGGGGGTACCAGGGAGACCCAGTACTTC; v_call: TRBV6-5; j_call: TRBJ2-5; d_call: NA; clone_size: NA
cdr3_aa: CASSTGDVQPQHF; cdr3_nt: TGCGCCAGCAGCACAGGGGATGTTCAGCCCCAGCATTTT; v_call: TRBV10-2; j_call: TRBJ1-5; d_call: TRBD1; clone_size: few
cdr3_aa: CASSLETREYGYTF; cdr3_nt: TGCGCCAGCAGTTTGGAGACGAGGGAGTATGGCTACACCTTC; v_call: TRBV5-1; j_call: TRBJ1-2; d_call: NA; clone_size: NA
cdr3_aa: CASREGQGAEAFF; cdr3_nt: TGTGCCAGCAGAGAGGGACAGGGGGCTGAAGCTTTCTTT; v_call: TRBV6-1; j_call: TRBJ1-1; d_call: TRBD1; clone_size: NA
cdr3_aa: CASSISNYGYTF; cdr3_nt: TGTGCCAGTAGTATCAGTAACTATGGCTACACCTTC; v_call: TRBV19; j_call: TRBJ1-2; d_call: NA; clone_size: NA
cdr3_aa: CASSGTSGGASYNEQFF; cdr3_nt: TGTGCCAGCTCCGGGACTAGCGGGGGGGCCTCCTACAATGAGCAGTTCTTC; v_call: TRBV19; j_call: TRBJ2-1; d_call: TRBD2; clone_size: NA
cdr3_aa: CASSSGGQGLRPGYTF; cdr3_nt: TGCGCCAGCAGCTCGGGGGGACAGGGCCTTCGTCCTGGCTACACCTTC; v_call: TRBV5-1; j_call: TRBJ1-2; d_call: TRBD1; clone_size: NA
cdr3_aa: CASSKVWGQGNEKLFF; cdr3_nt: TGTGCCAGTAGTAAAGTCTGGGGACAGGGAAATGAAAAACTGTTTTTT; v_call: TRBV19; j_call: TRBJ1-4; d_call: TRBD1; clone_size: NA
cdr3_aa: CASSQDRDRYEAFF; cdr3_nt: TGTGCCAGTAGTCAGGACAGGGATAGGTACGAAGCTTTCTTT; v_call: TRBV19; j_call: TRBJ1-1; d_call: TRBD1; clone_size: NA
cdr3_aa: CASSMDRAGYSYNEQFF; cdr3_nt: TGTGCCAGTAGTATGGACAGGGCCGGGTACTCTTACAATGAGCAGTTCTTC; v_call: TRBV19; j_call: TRBJ2-1; d_call: TRBD1; clone_size: NA
cdr3_aa: CASSQQGSVGELFF; cdr3_nt: TGTGCCAGCAGCCAACAGGGTTCCGTCGGGGAGCTGTTTTTT; v_call: TRBV3-1/TRBV3-2; j_call: TRBJ2-2; d_call: NA; clone_size: NA
cdr3_aa: CASSFNRDYEQYF; cdr3_nt: TGTGCCAGCAGTTTTAACAGGGACTACGAGCAGTACTTC; v_call: TRBV27; j_call: TRBJ2-7; d_call: NA; clone_size: NA
cdr3_aa: CATRQGFNEKLFF; cdr3_nt: TGTGCCACCAGACAGGGCTTTAATGAAAAACTGTTTTTT; v_call: TRBV19; j_call: TRBJ1-4; d_call: TRBD1; clone_size: NA
cdr3_aa: CASSLTPGRDTQYF; cdr3_nt: TGTGCCAGCAGCCTCACACCAGGGCGAGACACGCAGTATTTT; v_call: TRBV7-2; j_call: TRBJ2-3; d_call: NA; clone_size: NA
cdr3_aa: CSILGQGGNEQFF; cdr3_nt: TGCAGCATTCTAGGACAGGGAGGAAATGAGCAGTTCTTC; v_call: TRBV29-1; j_call: TRBJ2-1; d_call: TRBD1; clone_size: NA
cdr3_aa: CASSSLGGTGRRAPLHF; cdr3_nt: TGTGCCAGCAGTTCATTAGGGGGGACAGGGAGAAGAGCACCCCTCCACTTT; v_call: TRBV27; j_call: TRBJ1-6; d_call: TRBD1; clone_size: few
cdr3_aa: CATSATTPGRRGGTDTQYF; cdr3_nt: TGTGCCACCAGTGCCACGACGCCCGGGAGGAGGGGTGGCACAGATACGCAGTATTTT; v_call: TRBV24-1; j_call: TRBJ2-3; d_call: TRBD2; clone_size: NA
cdr3_aa: CASSLTRVASGGETGYEQYF; cdr3_nt: TGCGCCAGCAGCTTAACCAGGGTGGCTAGCGGGGGGGAAACCGGTTACGAGCAGTACTTC; v_call: TRBV5-1; j_call: TRBJ2-7; d_call: TRBD2; clone_size: NA
cdr3_aa: CASSPRPGTGREETQYF; cdr3_nt: TGTGCCAGCTCACCGCGACCCGGGACAGGGAGGGAGGAGACCCAGTACTTC; v_call: TRBV18; j_call: TRBJ2-5; d_call: TRBD1; clone_size: NA
cdr3_aa: CASRVAGSSNEQFF; cdr3_nt: TGTGCCAGCAGAGTAGCGGGGTCCTCCAATGAGCAGTTCTTC; v_call: TRBV28; j_call: TRBJ2-1; d_call: TRBD2; clone_size: NA
cdr3_aa: CASSLMTEGTQYF; cdr3_nt: TGTGCCAGCAGCTTAATGACCGAGGGGACCCAGTACTTC; v_call: TRBV7-2; j_call: TRBJ2-5; d_call: NA; clone_size: NA
cdr3_aa: CASSLSFSRLIAGAYEQYF; cdr3_nt: TGTGCCAGCAGCTTATCGTTCTCTCGGTTAATAGCGGGGGCCTACGAGCAGTACTTC; v_call: TRBV7-2; j_call: TRBJ2-7; d_call: TRBD2; clone_size: NA
cdr3_aa: CASSQPDRDEKLFF; cdr3_nt: TGCGCCAGCAGCCAACCAGACAGGGACGAAAAACTGTTTTTT; v_call: TRBV4-1; j_call: TRBJ1-4; d_call: TRBD1; clone_size: NA
cdr3_aa: CASSLESGGAGNTIYF; cdr3_nt: TGCGCCAGCAGCTTGGAGTCAGGGGGCGCCGGAAACACCATATATTTT; v_call: TRBV5-1; j_call: TRBJ1-3; d_call: TRBD1; clone_size: NA
cdr3_aa: CASTGQGWEKLFF; cdr3_nt: TGTGCCAGCACCGGACAGGGATGGGAAAAACTGTTTTTT; v_call: TRBV12-3/TRBV12-4; j_call: TRBJ1-4; d_call: TRBD1; clone_size: NA
cdr3_aa: CAVSRAGNYGYTF; cdr3_nt: TGTGCCGTTTCCCGGGCGGGGAACTATGGCTACACCTTC; v_call: TRBV24-1; j_call: TRBJ1-2; d_call: NA; clone_size: NA
cdr3_aa: CASWLSVGYTF; cdr3_nt: TGTGCCAGCTGGCTCTCCGTGGGCTACACCTTC; v_call: TRBV6-5; j_call: TRBJ1-2; d_call: NA; clone_size: NA
cdr3_aa: CASSQDPRTGFSGNTIYF; cdr3_nt: TGTGCCAGCAGCCAAGACCCCCGAACAGGATTCTCTGGAAACACCATATATTTT; v_call: TRBV3-1/TRBV3-2; j_call: TRBJ1-3; d_call: NA; clone_size: NA
cdr3_aa: CASSLDRVGETNEKLFF; cdr3_nt: TGTGCCAGCAGCTTAGACAGGGTTGGCGAAACTAATGAAAAACTGTTTTTT; v_call: TRBV7-2; j_call: TRBJ1-4; d_call: NA; clone_size: few
cdr3_aa: CATSLPWSGELFF; cdr3_nt: TGTGCCACCAGCCTCCCCTGGAGCGGGGAGCTGTTTTTT; v_call: TRBV24-1; j_call: TRBJ2-2; d_call: NA; clone_size: few
cdr3_aa: CASSFYSGGAGELFF; cdr3_nt: TGTGCCAGCAGCTTCTATTCGGGGGGCGCCGGGGAGCTGTTTTTT; v_call: TRBV11-3; j_call: TRBJ2-2; d_call: NA; clone_size: NA
cdr3_aa: CASSVSGGIYNEQFF; cdr3_nt: TGTGCCAGCAGCGTTAGCGGGGGAATCTACAATGAGCAGTTCTTC; v_call: TRBV6-2/TRBV6-3; j_call: TRBJ2-1; d_call: TRBD2; clone_size: NA
cdr3_aa: CASSPGQSTEQYF; cdr3_nt: TGTGCCAGCAGCCCCGGACAGAGCACCGAGCAGTACTTC; v_call: TRBV16; j_call: TRBJ2-7; d_call: NA; clone_size: NA
cdr3_aa: CATGGATLSEAFF; cdr3_nt: TGTGCCACCGGTGGGGCGACCTTATCTGAAGCTTTCTTT; v_call: TRBV10-3; j_call: TRBJ1-1; d_call: NA; clone_size: NA